The 32 T cell receptor beta chains reported below all come from one sample, sequenced in a study of cytomegalovirus exposure and HLA in healthy donors. PCR primers comprised 60 Vbeta and 13 Jbeta primers. The protocol was immunoSEQ multiplex PCR, while the TCRdb copy is restricted to in-frame clones and leaves out a portion. This repertoire shows 200,000 to 250,000 clones, about 75% found once; its top ten account for about 1.9%. The sequenced material came from PBMCs. These receptors came from a woman younger than 45 in good health and CMV-seronegative.

The rearrangement uses TRBV18 and TRBJ2-5, with a weak D call TRBD2 (6 bases). Per the germline V gene, CDR1 is KGHSH and CDR2 is LQKENI. This CDR3 comprises 15 residues. V gave up 3 bases and J gave up 1 base, with 12 bases separating them. CDR3 bases: TGTGCCAGCTCACCTAACTACGGGGGCCAAGAGACCCAGTACTTC. Translation gives CASSPNYGGQETQYF.

The chain employs TRBV18 and TRBJ1-2; D is possibly TRBD1 (6 bases). CDR1 KGHSH and CDR2 LQKENI come from the germline V gene. The CDR3 consists of 14 residues. Deletions cut 4 bases from V and 5 bases from J, with 14 bases between. The CDR3 protein is CASSQMDSDYGYTF. The CDR3 coding sequence is TGTGCCAGCTCACAAATGGACAGCGATTATGGCTACACCTTC.

The chain links TRBV7-9 to TRBJ2-1, with 8 bases fitting TRBD2. There are 12 residues in the CDR3. Germline lookup yields CDR1 SEHNR and CDR2 FQNEAQ (reference sequence). The junction had 6 bases not matched to a gene; V was cut back by 9 bases and J by 8 bases. The CDR3 region has the DNA TGTGCCAGTCGGGAGGGGGGCGATGAGCAGTTCTTC. Protein sequence: CASREGGDEQFF.

This chain connects TRBV30 to TRBJ2-7; TRBD1 aligns across 10 bases. The CDR3 is made up of 14 amino acids. Germline V CDR1 and CDR2: GTSNPN, SVGIG (reference sequence). V lost 2 bases and J lost 5; bases outside the gene matches: 6. The CDR3 here is CAWSSGQGMDEQYF. DNA of the CDR3: TGTGCCTGGAGTTCGGGACAGGGGATGGACGAGCAGTACTTC.

Concerning this clone itself: One end of the junction fails to match germline, which may point to a read error. This rearrangement joins TRBV7-9 to TRBJ1-4, with TRBD1 matching 10 bases. This CDR3 has 15 amino acids. Germline V CDR1 and CDR2: SEHNR, FQNEAQ (reference sequence). The CDR3 sequence is CSSSRTGGPNEKLFF. CDR3 in DNA: TGTTCCAGCAGCCGGACAGGGGGGCCTAATGAAAAACTGTTTTTT.

This chain joins TRBV19 and TRBJ2-1; 11 bases fit TRBD1. Germline CDR1 and CDR2: LNHDA and SQIVND (reference sequence). The CDR3 is made up of 17 amino acids. J was trimmed by 8 bases and V by 4 bases; bases with no gene match: 13. Here the CDR3 reads CASSTLVRTGGKDEQFF. CDR3 DNA sequence: TGTGCCAGTAGTACCCTCGTCCGGACAGGGGGCAAAGATGAGCAGTTCTTC. Using reference TRBV19 and TRBJ2-1 for the parts outside the CDR3, the full variable domain is DGGITQSPKYLFRKEGQNVTLSCEQNLNHDAMYWYRQDPGQGLRLIYYSQIVNDFQKGDIAEGYSVSREKKESFPLTVTSAQKNPTAFYLCASSTLVRTGGKDEQFFGPGTRLTVL.

In nucleotides, the CDR3 is TGTGCCAGCAGCGACGGTGGTCGGGAGGGAGAAAAACTGTTTTTT. Encoded protein: CASSDGGREGEKLFF. This sequence joins TRBV6-5 and TRBJ1-4; D not resolved. Germline values: CDR1 MNHEY, CDR2 SVGAGI. Trimming cost V 6 bases and J 8 bases, with 19 bases left between them. The CDR3 is 15 amino acids.

J is TRBJ1-2 and V is TRBV5-8; the D is unclear. The CDR3 contains 12 residues. Trimming left V 3 bases short and J 4 bases short, with 7 bases between. The germline V gene has CDR1 SGHTS and CDR2 YDEGEE. DNA for the CDR3: TGTGCCAGCAGCTATCGGGTCTATGGCTACACCTTC. This encodes CASSYRVYGYTF.

The chain couples TRBV11-3 to TRBJ1-4, with 7 bases matching TRBD1. The CDR3 runs 16 residues. Trimming removed 6 bases from V and 7 bases from J; junction bases left unmatched: 14. Germline values: CDR1 SGHNT, CDR2 YENEEA. CDR3 bases: TGTGCCAGCAGTCGTAGTAGGTGGGACAGAAGTGAAAAACTGTTTTTT. Translating it yields CASSRSRWDRSEKLFF.

This clone was picked up a small number of times. This chain links TRBV7-3 with TRBJ1-1; D is perhaps TRBD1 (5 bases). Germline V gene lookup returns CDR1 SGHTA and CDR2 FQGTGA. Trimming shortened V by 5 bases and J by 1 base, and 8 bases separated the two germline ends. This CDR3 is built from 13 residues. The CDR3: CASSATGNTEAFF. The CDR3 DNA reads as TGTGCCAGCAGCGCCACAGGGAACACTGAAGCTTTCTTT.

The rearrangement joins TRBV11-2 to TRBJ2-1; D uncertain. Trimming shortened V by 8 bases and J by 0 bases, and 14 bases separated the two germline ends. CDR3 length: 15 residues. Germline CDR1 is SGHAT and CDR2 is FQNNGV. DNA for the CDR3: TGTGCCAGCCGCTCATCTTGGAGCTCCTACAATGAGCAGTTCTTC. Amino acids: CASRSSWSSYNEQFF.

The table lists this clone with a few counts. The CDR3 sequence is CASSEALLQPQHF. The DNA of the CDR3 is TGTGCCAGCAGTGAAGCGCTATTACAGCCCCAGCATTTT. This chain links TRBV6-1 with TRBJ1-5; D is unresolved. Trimming pared 0 bases from V and 7 bases from J, leaving 7 bases between. Germline values: CDR1 MNHNS, CDR2 SASEGT. This CDR3 comprises 13 residues.

The V and J genes are TRBV25-1 and TRBJ1-2, with 9 bases that match TRBD1. This CDR3 region has 12 residues. CDR1 and CDR2 (germline): MGHDK, SYGVNS. With 6 bases clipped from V and 8 bases from J, the junction kept 4 bases outside the gene matches. The chain's CDR3 is CASRDRGWGYTF. The CDR3 DNA sequence: TGTGCCAGCAGGGACAGGGGATGGGGCTACACCTTC.

The gene calls are TRBV5-1 and TRBJ2-7, with 8 bases aligning to TRBD1. The CDR3 sequence is 14 residues long. Germline V gives CDR1 SGHRS, CDR2 YFSETQ. Losses at the gene ends were 4 bases for V and 5 bases for J; bases not matched to a gene: 8. CDR3 sequence reads: CASSPQGAPNEQYF. CDR3 sequence (DNA): TGCGCCAGCAGCCCCCAGGGGGCGCCCAACGAGCAGTACTTC.

The rearrangement links TRBV7-9 to TRBJ2-1; 9 bases map to TRBD1. From germline, CDR1 is SEHNR and CDR2 FQNEAQ (reference sequence). Trimming removed 5 bases from V and 8 bases from J; junction bases left unmatched: 10. This CDR3 region has 15 residues. CDR3 coding DNA: TGTGCCAGCAGCCAATGGGACAGGGTCTCGGATGAGCAGTTCTTC. It codes for CASSQWDRVSDEQFF.

V gene TRBV29-1 combines with J gene TRBJ2-1, with a tentative D call TRBD2 (5 bases). Germline V CDR1 and CDR2: SQVTM, ANQGSEA. The germline V and J ends were trimmed by 6 bases and 0 bases, with 12 bases remaining between them. The length of the CDR3 is 14 residues. CDR3 nucleotide sequence: TGCAGCGTAATTACTAGGAGCTCCTACAATGAGCAGTTCTTC. It translates to CSVITRSSYNEQFF.

The chain links TRBV6-6 to TRBJ2-5; 8 bases are shared with TRBD1. J lost 2 bases, V lost 5 bases, and 4 bases had no gene match. Germline V lookup: CDR1 MNHNY, CDR2 SVGAGI (reference sequence). The CDR3 totals 14 residues. CDR3 region: CASSPWTGQETQYF. For the CDR3, the DNA is TGTGCCAGCAGTCCGTGGACAGGGCAAGAGACCCAGTACTTC.

The chain is built from TRBV6-1 and TRBJ2-1, with 13 bases identical to TRBD2. V dropped 8 bases and J dropped 7; count of bases not matched to a gene: 5. Per the germline V gene, CDR1 is MNHNS and CDR2 is SASEGT. The CDR3 totals 14 residues. The CDR3 DNA is TGTGCCAGCTCTTTGGGACTAGCGGGAAATGAGCAGTTCTTC. It translates to CASSLGLAGNEQFF.

Here the CDR3 reads CASSLGASAKNIQYF. CDR3 nucleotides: TGCGCCAGCAGCTTGGGCGCCTCAGCCAAAAACATTCAGTACTTC. The J gene is TRBJ2-4, the V gene TRBV5-1; D call uncertain. V was trimmed by 0 bases and J by 0 bases, leaving 7 bases between them. Germline values: CDR1 SGHRS, CDR2 YFSETQ. This CDR3 has 15 amino acids.

V usage is TRBV19 and J usage is TRBJ1-2; D gene uncertain. V lost 2 bases, J lost 4 bases, and 5 bases lay in between. This CDR3 is 12 amino acids long. CDR1 is LNHDA, CDR2 SQIVND, per germline (reference sequence). CDR3 sequence (DNA): TGTGCCAGTAGTATACAGGTCTATGGCTACACCTTC. It codes for CASSIQVYGYTF.

This chain joins TRBV5-6 and TRBJ1-1; the match to TRBD1 covers 8 bases. The CDR3 extends over 14 amino acids. J was trimmed by 7 bases and V by 2 bases; bases with no gene match: 7. Looked up from germline, CDR1 is SGHDT and CDR2 is YYEEEE. DNA for the CDR3: TGTGCCAGCAGCTTTGGCAGGGGGCGCCATGAAGCTTTCTTT. Translated: CASSFGRGRHEAFF.

The chain is built from TRBV2 and TRBJ2-3; unclear D gene. Germline V gene lookup returns CDR1 SNHLY and CDR2 FYNNEI. V was pared by 10 bases and J by 0 bases, with 5 bases between. The CDR3 length is 11 residues. The CDR3 nucleotides read TGTGCCACTACTAGCACAGATACGCAGTATTTT. Protein sequence: CATTSTDTQYF.

The chain recombines TRBV4-1 with TRBJ2-2; a possible D gene is TRBD2 (5 bases). The CDR3 is made up of 15 amino acids. The V gene lost 1 base and the J gene lost 6 bases, with 12 bases spanning the gap. Germline assignment: CDR1 MGHRA and CDR2 YSYEKL. This chain's CDR3 is CASSQGPSPPGELFF. The CDR3 nucleotides are TGCGCCAGCAGCCAAGGACCTAGCCCACCCGGGGAGCTGTTTTTT.

V gene TRBV30 combines with J gene TRBJ1-6; D is ambiguous. Germline values: CDR1 GTSNPN, CDR2 SVGIG (reference sequence). The CDR3 sequence is 14 residues long. Trimming pared 0 bases from V and 8 bases from J, leaving 11 bases between. The CDR3 loop reads CAWSVSGRDSPLHF. In DNA form, the CDR3 reads TGTGCCTGGAGTGTTTCTGGGAGAGATTCACCCCTCCACTTT.

The V and J genes are TRBV7-9 and TRBJ1-4; D is ambiguous. This CDR3 comprises 14 residues. The germline CDR1 and CDR2 sequences are SEHNR and FQNEAQ (reference sequence). V lost 0 bases, J lost 7 bases, and 9 bases lay in between. CDR3 amino acids: CASSLARSVEKLFF. The CDR3 DNA reads TGTGCCAGCAGCTTAGCGCGGTCTGTTGAAAAACTGTTTTTT.

CDR3 loop: CASSLGEEYNNYGYTF. CDR3 bases: TGTGCCAGCAGCTTAGGTGAAGAGTATAATAACTATGGCTACACCTTC. V and J are TRBV7-3 and TRBJ1-2; D is unresolved. The CDR3 spans 16 residues. V shed 2 bases and J shed 1 base, with 14 bases lying between them. From germline, CDR1 is SGHTA and CDR2 FQGTGA.

The chain uses TRBV5-4 and TRBJ1-1; D remains ambiguous. Trimming cost V 2 bases and J 4 bases, with 6 bases left between them. The length of the CDR3 is 12 residues. CDR1 SGHNT and CDR2 YYREEE come from the germline V gene (reference sequence). CDR3 in DNA: TGTGCCAGCAGCTTTGGGAGCACTGAAGCTTTCTTT. Translating it yields CASSFGSTEAFF. The full variable domain, its missing parts supplied by reference TRBV5-4 and TRBJ1-1, is ETGVTQSPTHLIKTRGQQVTLRCSSQSGHNTVSWYQQALGQGPQFIFQYYREEENGRGNFPPRFSGLQFPNYSSELNVNALELDDSALYLCASSFGSTEAFFGQGTRLTVV.

This clone was picked up a small number of times. This is likely an artifact of a read error, given a far larger clone one base away. The chain couples TRBV6-4 to TRBJ2-2, with D possibly being TRBD1 (6 bases). Trimming removed 4 bases from V and 3 bases from J, with 9 bases in between. Germline CDR1 MRHNA, CDR2 SNTAGT. The CDR3 length is 14 residues. The CDR3 loop reads CASSAAGDTGELFF. The CDR3 nucleotides read TGTGCCAGCAGTGCGGCAGGGGACACCGGGGAGCTGTTTTTT.

This chain uses TRBV14 with TRBJ1-2; D uncertain. Germline-derived CDR1 and CDR2 are SGHDN and FVKESK. Trimming removed 4 bases at V and 5 bases at J, with 8 bases between. The CDR3 is 12 residues long. The CDR3 DNA follows: TGTGCCAGCAGCCGTTTAACTTATGGCTACACCTTC. Encoded protein: CASSRLTYGYTF. Based on the CDR3 plus reference TRBV14 and TRBJ1-2, the full variable domain is EAGVTQFPSHSVIEKGQTVTLRCDPISGHDNLYWYRRVMGKEIKFLLHFVKESKQDESGMPNNRFLAERTGGTYSTLKVQPAELEDSGVYFCASSRLTYGYTFGSGTRLTVV.

The chain recombines TRBV30 with TRBJ1-2, with 8 bases fitting TRBD1. Germline values: CDR1 GTSNPN, CDR2 SVGIG (reference sequence). The CDR3 is 12 amino acids. Germline trimming cut 1 base from V and 14 bases from J; bases unmatched to any gene: 9. CDR3 residues: CAWSERDRGGTF. The CDR3, as DNA: TGTGCCTGGAGTGAACGCGACAGGGGTGGAACCTTC.

The chain carries TRBV29-1 and TRBJ2-1, with 9 bases that match TRBD2. The CDR3 has 13 residues. Germline trimming cut 3 bases from V and 11 bases from J; bases unmatched to any gene: 8. Germline V gene sequence: CDR1 SQVTM, CDR2 ANQGSEA. This chain's CDR3 is CSVDLAGTMKQFF. In DNA form, the CDR3 reads TGCAGCGTTGATCTAGCGGGGACAATGAAGCAGTTCTTC.

The chain couples TRBV19 to TRBJ2-5; TRBD2 agrees at 16 bases. The CDR3 length is 14 residues. The trim removed 10 bases at V and 4 bases at J, leaving 3 bases unmatched. Per germline, CDR1 LNHDA and CDR2 SQIVND (reference sequence). The CDR3 reads CATGLAGGIETQYF. CDR3 nucleotides: TGTGCCACGGGACTAGCGGGAGGGATAGAGACCCAGTACTTC.